The present TCR beta chain was sequenced within a study of somatic mutations in cytotoxic T cells in rheumatoid arthritis. Study context: Flow sorting of some V beta antibody-stained T cells reached nearly 100% purity, with V beta1+ cells also TCRB-sequenced.

The V segment lost 7 bases and the J segment 10 bases; nucleotides outside the gene matches: 6. Germline values: CDR1 SGHNT, CDR2 YENEEA. The CDR3 extends over 13 amino acids. Assay used: immunoSEQ multiplex PCR; TCRdb lists only in-frame clones, some missing. This repertoire shows more than 10,000 clones, around 86% found once; its top ten account for 14%. Worth noting for this clone: The target antigen is unknown.

Study-level findings and limits: The top CD8+ clone topped 20% of CD8+ cells in about an eighth of the 65 patients.

J is TRBJ1-6 and V is TRBV11-3; 8 nucleotides match TRBD1. Sequenced: CD8+ T cells sorted from blood. This TCR was recovered from a woman in her sixties in good health. CDR3 loop: CASTDRGTSPLHF. As DNA, the CDR3 is TGTGCCAGCACCGACAGGGGAACGTCACCCCTCCACTTT. Filled out from reference TRBV11-3 and TRBJ1-6, the complete variable domain reads EAGVVQSPRYKIIEKKQPVAFWCNPISGHNTLYWYLQNLGQGPELLIRYENEEAVDDSQLPKDRFSAERLKGVDSTLKIQPAELGDSAVYLCASTDRGTSPLHFGNGTRLTVT.